The clone carrying this TCR beta chain was counted between two and nine times. The data stem from a study of T cell repertoires in aging, cancer and after chemotherapy. TRB rearrangements spanning V, D and J were amplified using mixed TRB-A/B primers. TCRdb called the multiplex PCR reads again in MiXCR, with one record for every CDR3 protein. The sample shows 15,000 to 20,000 distinct CDR3 sequences, roughly 37% of them seen only once. The template was genomic DNA from peripheral blood, not RNA. The V gene's germline CDR1 is GTSNPN and CDR2 SVGIG (reference sequence). The CDR3 contains 12 residues. V shed 0 bases and J shed 2 bases, with 3 bases lying between them.

The sample consisted of blood. The V call is TRBV30, the J call TRBJ2-3; D is unclear. The receptor comes from a human donor with a solid tumor. The CDR3 DNA reads as TGTGCCTGGAGTGTAGCCACAGATACGCAGTATTTT. Residues: CAWSVATDTQYF.